Listed here are 7 T cell receptor beta chains from one sample, sequenced in a study of OX40 agonist ivuxolimab in advanced cancers. Measured with immunoSEQ multiplex PCR; TCRdb has only the in-frame clones, and not every one. The data show about 28,000 clones, roughly nine tenths seen once. Sequenced here: CD4+ or CD8+ T cells sorted from blood, sampled in a trial of the OX40 agonist ivuxolimab. The receptor set was obtained from an adult with an advanced solid tumor such as melanoma, head and neck, liver or kidney cancer.

This chain joins TRBV5-4 and TRBJ2-5; TRBD2 aligns across 7 bases. The J call may be faulty, since TRBJ2-7 better matches the DNA end. This CDR3 spans 13 amino acids. The germline V gene has CDR1 SGHNT and CDR2 YYREEE (reference sequence). CDR3 coding DNA: TGTGCCAGCAGCTTGGGGGGGGGCTACGAGCAGTACTTC. Translated, it gives CASSLGGGYEQYF.

V is TRBV30 and J is TRBJ2-7; the match to TRBD2 covers 7 bases. The CDR3 extends over 14 amino acids. V lost 2 bases, J lost 3 bases, and 7 bases stayed unmatched. Germline values: CDR1 GTSNPN, CDR2 SVGIG (reference sequence). CDR3 protein: CAWSWIKRDYEQYF. CDR3 nucleotide sequence: TGTGCCTGGAGTTGGATTAAGCGGGACTACGAGCAGTACTTC.

This chain connects TRBV27 to TRBJ2-5, with 12 bases that match TRBD2. This CDR3 is built from 15 residues. Per the germline V gene, CDR1 is MNHEY and CDR2 is SMNVEV (reference sequence). The J segment lost 2 bases and the V segment lost 3 bases, leaving 1 base of the junction unmatched. The CDR3 sequence is CASSFTSGGQETQYF. The CDR3 DNA sequence: TGTGCCAGCAGTTTCACTAGCGGGGGGCAAGAGACCCAGTACTTC.

The J gene is TRBJ2-1, the V gene TRBV14; 7 bases match TRBD2. The germline gives CDR1 SGHDN, CDR2 FVKESK. V shed 5 bases and J 0 bases; nucleotides not matched to a gene: 4. The CDR3 has 15 residues. As DNA, the CDR3 is TGTGCCAGCAGCATACGCGGGAGCTCCTACAATGAGCAGTTCTTC. Amino acid sequence: CASSIRGSSYNEQFF.

The rearrangement uses TRBV12-5 and TRBJ1-1; a weak D match, TRBD1 (6 bases). The germline gives CDR1 LGHNT, CDR2 FRNRAP. V lost 5 bases, J lost 6 bases, and 22 bases lay in between. This CDR3 spans 16 amino acids. CDR3 sequence: CASGRDLDRWTSEAFF. CDR3 coding DNA: TGTGCTAGTGGTCGCGACCTAGACAGGTGGACGTCTGAAGCTTTCTTT. The whole variable domain, filled in from reference TRBV12-5 and TRBJ1-1, reads DARVTQTPRHKVTEMGQEVTMRCQPILGHNTVFWYRQTMMQGLELLAYFRNRAPLDDSGMPKDRFSAEMPDATLATLKIQPSEPRDSAVYFCASGRDLDRWTSEAFFGQGTRLTVV.

The chain has TRBV14 and TRBJ1-2; 9 nucleotides align to TRBD1. CDR3 length equals 14 residues. Trimming cost V 2 bases and J 3 bases; bases outside gene matches: 1. Germline V lookup: CDR1 SGHDN, CDR2 FVKESK. The CDR3 coding sequence is TGTGCCAGCAGCCAAAGGACAGGGGACTATGGCTACACCTTC. It translates to CASSQRTGDYGYTF.

The genes are TRBV5-8 and TRBJ1-5, with D hard to call. Per germline, CDR1 SGHTS and CDR2 YDEGEE. The CDR3 loop spans 15 amino acids. The ends were cut back, 5 bases at V and 0 bases at J, with 12 bases in the middle. The CDR3 reads CASRLEVYSNQPQHF. The CDR3, as DNA: TGTGCCAGCAGGTTAGAGGTTTATAGCAATCAGCCCCAGCATTTT.